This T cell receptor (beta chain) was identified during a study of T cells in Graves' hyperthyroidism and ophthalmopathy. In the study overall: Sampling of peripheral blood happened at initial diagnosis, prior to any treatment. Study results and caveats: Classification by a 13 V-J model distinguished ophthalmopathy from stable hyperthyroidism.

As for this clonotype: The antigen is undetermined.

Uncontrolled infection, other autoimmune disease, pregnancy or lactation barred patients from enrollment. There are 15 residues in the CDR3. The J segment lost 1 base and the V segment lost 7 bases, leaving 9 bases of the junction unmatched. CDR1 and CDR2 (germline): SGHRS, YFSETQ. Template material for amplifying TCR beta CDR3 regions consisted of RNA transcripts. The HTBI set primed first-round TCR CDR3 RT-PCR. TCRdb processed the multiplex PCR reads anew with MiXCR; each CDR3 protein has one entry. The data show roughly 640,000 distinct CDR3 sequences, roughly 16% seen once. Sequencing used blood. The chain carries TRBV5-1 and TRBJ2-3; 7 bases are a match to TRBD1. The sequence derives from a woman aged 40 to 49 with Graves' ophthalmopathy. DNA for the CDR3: TGCGCCAGCGAACGGACAGGCTCCGGCACAGATACGCAGTATTTT. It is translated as CASERTGSGTDTQYF.